Shown below are 23 T cell receptor beta chains from a single sample sequenced in a study of control samples from healthy donors and cancer patients (dated by TCRdb to between 2020 and 2021). Preparation of the library involved the immunoSEQ multiplex PCR assay. TCRdb provides this immuneACCESS table in a form limited to in-frame rearrangements. Some clones are lacking; in checked studies, under half of them reflect an unresolved V gene, and why the rest are absent is not known. The sample has about 51,000 clones on record, about 90% of them singletons. Of the sample, roughly 43% falls within the top ten clones. Sequencing was done on a sample of PBMCs. Receptor source: a man aged 50 to 60 with head and neck cancer.

The chain is built from TRBV7-2 and TRBJ1-2, with 8 bases that match TRBD1. Germline lookup yields CDR1 SGHTA and CDR2 FQGNSA. This CDR3 is built from 14 residues. Unmatched junction bases numbered 5, after V lost 4 bases and J lost 4 bases. The CDR3 spells CASSSDRGVYGYTF. In DNA form, the CDR3 reads TGTGCCAGCAGCTCCGACAGGGGAGTCTATGGCTACACCTTC.

The rearrangement uses TRBV7-2 and TRBJ2-3, with TRBD2 as a possible D gene (6 bases). This CDR3 comprises 14 residues. Germline CDR1 SGHTA, CDR2 FQGNSA. Trimming took off 3 bases at V and 0 bases at J, with 7 bases between the two ends. CDR3 sequence: CASSFAGSTDTQYF. As DNA, the CDR3 is TGTGCCAGCAGCTTCGCGGGGAGCACAGATACGCAGTATTTT.

The genes are TRBV6-5 and TRBJ1-1; D is perhaps TRBD1 (5 bases). Per germline, CDR1 MNHEY and CDR2 SVGAGI. The CDR3 runs to 15 residues. V lost 6 bases and J 4 bases, leaving 18 bases between the germline ends. CDR3 sequence (DNA): TGTGCCAGCAGCGCCCTGAGTGGGGCGGGCACTGAAGCTTTCTTT. This sequence encodes CASSALSGAGTEAFF.

The J gene is TRBJ2-7, the V gene TRBV12-3 or TRBV12-4; D not resolved. V was pared by 5 bases and J by 4 bases, with 9 bases between. This CDR3 has 12 residues. In DNA form, the CDR3 reads TGTGCCAGCAGTCGCGATTGGTACGAGCAGTACTTC. It codes for CASSRDWYEQYF.

Written as DNA, the CDR3 is TGCGCCAGCAGCCAAGAGGGTGGGAATGAGCAGTTCTTC. As protein: CASSQEGGNEQFF. The chain links TRBV4-3 to TRBJ2-1; D gene uncertain. Trimming took 0 bases from V and 7 from J, leaving 7 bases between them. The CDR3 runs 13 residues. The germline V gene encodes CDR1 LGHNA and CDR2 YSLEER.

V gene TRBV2 combines with J gene TRBJ2-5; 9 bases line up with TRBD2. The CDR3 is 16 amino acids. V gave up 7 bases and J gave up 3 bases; unmatched junction bases: 12. CDR1 is SNHLY and CDR2 is FYNNEI in the germline V gene. The CDR3 coding sequence is TGTGCCAGCACCATGCGAAGAGCGGGGGGCGAAGAGACCCAGTACTTC. The encoded protein is CASTMRRAGGEETQYF.

The rearrangement links TRBV5-1 to TRBJ2-1; 7 nucleotides align to TRBD1. The CDR3 totals 16 residues. The germline V gene has CDR1 SGHRS and CDR2 YFSETQ. Trimming cost V 4 bases and J 1 base; bases outside gene matches: 8. The CDR3 region is CASSPPGQASYNEQFF. CDR3 coding DNA: TGCGCCAGCAGCCCACCTGGACAGGCATCCTACAATGAGCAGTTCTTC.

This chain uses TRBV3-1 (or the pseudogene TRBV3-2) with TRBJ2-1; 7 nucleotides agree with TRBD2. Germline CDR1 reads LGHDT; CDR2 reads YNNKEL (reference sequence). This CDR3 has 15 residues. Trimming cost V 3 bases and J 3 bases; bases outside gene matches: 5. The CDR3 DNA is TGTGCCAGCAGCCAGGCGGGAGCCATCTACAATGAGCAGTTCTTC. This gives the protein CASSQAGAIYNEQFF.

This clone was counted ten times or more. The V gene is TRBV3-1 (or the pseudogene TRBV3-2), the J gene TRBJ2-3; TRBD2 agrees at 11 bases. CDR3 length: 17 residues. After removal of 0 bases from V and 0 bases from J, the junction contained 2 bases not matched to a gene. The germline gives CDR1 LGHDT, CDR2 YNNKEL (reference sequence). The CDR3, as DNA: TGTGCCAGCAGCCAAGATTGGACTAGCGGGAGCACAGATACGCAGTATTTT. Protein product: CASSQDWTSGSTDTQYF.

V and J are TRBV28 and TRBJ2-3, with 7 bases matching TRBD1. This CDR3 contains 15 residues. V dropped 4 bases and J dropped 1; count of bases not matched to a gene: 5. Germline V CDR1 and CDR2: MDHEN, SYDVKM. The CDR3 region has the DNA TGTGCCAGCAGTTCCTCCGGGACAGGCACAGATACGCAGTATTTT. As protein: CASSSSGTGTDTQYF.

The genes are TRBV7-6 and TRBJ2-5; D is perhaps TRBD2 (7 bases). V shed 4 bases and J shed 4 bases, with 16 bases lying between them. This CDR3 has 15 residues. Looked up from germline, CDR1 is SGHVS and CDR2 is FNYEAQ. For the CDR3, the DNA is TGTGCCAGCAGCTCCCGGGGGGCGAGCCCAGAGACCCAGTACTTC. It specifies CASSSRGASPETQYF. Full variable domain (missing parts from reference TRBV7-6 and TRBJ2-5): GAGVSQSPRYKVTKRGQDVALRCDPISGHVSLYWYRQALGQGPEFLTYFNYEAQQDKSGLPNDRFSAERPEGSISTLTIQRTEQRDSAMYRCASSSRGASPETQYFGPGTRLLVL.

This chain connects TRBV7-8 to TRBJ2-1; TRBD2 matches 14 bases. V lost 5 bases, J lost 8 bases, and 11 bases stayed unmatched. CDR1 and CDR2 from the germline V gene are SGHVS and FQNEAQ. This CDR3 spans 17 amino acids. CDR3 in DNA: TGTGCCAGCAGCCCAAACTTGGGACTAGCGGGAGTCGATGAGCAGTTCTTC. It encodes CASSPNLGLAGVDEQFF.

V usage is TRBV11-2 and J usage is TRBJ1-3; D not certain. Trimming pared 5 bases from V and 0 bases from J, leaving 11 bases between. The CDR3 contains 15 residues. Germline assignment: CDR1 SGHAT and CDR2 FQNNGV. The CDR3 nucleotides read TGTGCCAGCAGCAAAAAAACCCACTCTGGAAACACCATATATTTT. Translating gives CASSKKTHSGNTIYF. The variable domain in full, with the rest retrieved from reference TRBV11-2 and TRBJ1-3, is EAGVAQSPRYKIIEKRQSVAFWCNPISGHATLYWYQQILGQGPKLLIQFQNNGVVDDSQLPKDRFSAERLKGVDSTLKIQPAKLEDSAVYLCASSKKTHSGNTIYFGEGSWLTVV.

V and J are TRBV19 and TRBJ1-5; 7 positions match TRBD1. Unmatched junction bases numbered 5, after V lost 3 bases and J lost 6 bases. Germline CDR1 is LNHDA and CDR2 is SQIVND (reference sequence). There are 14 residues in the CDR3. CDR3 protein: CASSIQGGSQPQHF. The CDR3, as DNA: TGTGCCAGTAGTATTCAGGGGGGCAGTCAGCCCCAGCATTTT.

The chain couples TRBV7-2 to TRBJ2-3; TRBD2 agrees at 10 bases. The length of the CDR3 is 19 residues. Trimming at V came to 1 base and at J to 0 bases, leaving 10 bases not matched to a gene. Germline V lookup: CDR1 SGHTA, CDR2 FQGNSA. CDR3 sequence: CASSLDGLAGGLSTDTQYF. CDR3 DNA sequence: TGTGCCAGCAGCTTAGATGGGTTAGCGGGGGGCCTTAGCACAGATACGCAGTATTTT.

The chain couples TRBV11-3 to TRBJ2-1; possibly TRBD1 for D (5 bases). The CDR3 extends over 13 amino acids. Germline CDR1 is SGHNT and CDR2 is YENEEA. V was pared by 1 base and J by 7 bases, with 8 bases between. CDR3 in amino acids: CASSLVSGNEQFF. The CDR3 bases are TGTGCCAGCAGCTTAGTGTCAGGGAATGAGCAGTTCTTC.

This chain connects TRBV3-1 (or the pseudogene TRBV3-2) to TRBJ1-2; 10 nucleotides align to TRBD1. CDR1 and CDR2 from the germline V gene are LGHDT and YNNKEL (reference sequence). Trimming removed 5 bases from V and 8 bases from J; junction bases left unmatched: 14. The CDR3 is 16 residues long. This CDR3 is CASSERRGTGVGGYTF. For the CDR3, the DNA is TGTGCCAGCAGCGAAAGACGAGGGACAGGGGTTGGCGGCTACACCTTC.

The chain has TRBV5-4 and TRBJ2-7, with 13 bases matching TRBD2. Germline V lookup: CDR1 SGHNT, CDR2 YYREEE (reference sequence). The CDR3 has 15 residues. Trimming removed 3 bases from V and 4 bases from J; junction bases left unmatched: 4. CDR3 loop: CASSSRTSGSYEQYF. The CDR3 region has the DNA TGTGCCAGCAGCTCCCGGACTAGCGGGAGTTACGAGCAGTACTTC.

V is TRBV10-2 and J is TRBJ2-5; D may be TRBD1 (6 bases). The CDR3 runs 13 residues. Germline V gives CDR1 WSHSY, CDR2 SAAADI. Trimming removed 6 bases from V and 4 bases from J, with 12 bases in between. The DNA for the CDR3 is TGCGCCAGCAGGGACAGCTGGGGAGAGACCCAGTACTTC. Amino acid sequence: CASRDSWGETQYF.

This clone was detected only a few times. The V call is TRBV29-1, the J call TRBJ1-5; a possible D gene is TRBD1 (6 bases). The germline gives CDR1 SQVTM, CDR2 ANQGSEA. This CDR3 contains 12 residues. V was clipped by 7 bases and J by 6 bases, with 13 bases between them. In DNA, the CDR3 is TGCAGCGCTATGATCAGGGGTCAGCCCCAGCATTTT. Protein product: CSAMIRGQPQHF.

This chain connects TRBV5-1 to TRBJ1-2; 8 bases agree with TRBD1. The CDR3 is 18 residues long. The ends lost 4 bases at V and 1 base at J; junction bases unmatched: 15. The germline V gene has CDR1 SGHRS and CDR2 YFSETQ. The CDR3 here is CASSMTPAVGQGNYGYTF. The CDR3 nucleotides are TGCGCCAGCAGCATGACGCCAGCTGTAGGACAGGGTAACTATGGCTACACCTTC.

The chain recombines TRBV6-1 with TRBJ2-2; tentatively, D is TRBD1 (5 bases). This CDR3 is 14 amino acids long. V was pared by 1 base and J by 7 bases, with 10 bases between. Germline V gives CDR1 MNHNS, CDR2 SASEGT. This CDR3 is CASSEGGASGELFF. The DNA of the CDR3 is TGTGCCAGCAGTGAAGGGGGCGCGAGCGGGGAGCTGTTTTTT.

V and J are TRBV9 and TRBJ2-7; TRBD1 matches at 7 bases. Germline CDR1 reads SGDLS; CDR2 reads YYNGEE. The V segment lost 3 bases and the J segment 3 bases; nucleotides outside the gene matches: 9. The CDR3 is made up of 15 amino acids. CDR3 sequence: CASSGPRTGSYEQYF. The CDR3 DNA sequence: TGTGCCAGCAGCGGCCCTCGGACAGGCAGCTACGAGCAGTACTTC.